Below, 23 T cell receptor beta chains from the same sample are listed, as sequenced in a study of vaccination and CD4 T cells after COVID-19. Antigen specificity for these receptors is unknown. Sequence data for DNA of cultured CD4+ T cells were generated by the Oncomine TCR Beta short-read assay. TCRdb independently ran MiXCR on the PCR reads; one entry per CDR3 protein. The sample has more than 12,000 distinct CDR3 sequences; about three fifths are singletons. Treatment meaning: approximately nine-day PBMC culture with coronavirus spike peptide pools or control peptides (ViraFEST assay). The sequenced material came from CD4+ T cells from blood, cultured in vitro. The receptor source for this set is a human donor who had recovered from COVID-19.

This rearrangement joins TRBV6-1 to TRBJ2-1, with D perhaps TRBD1 or TRBD2 (5 bases each). CDR1 is MNHNS, CDR2 SASEGT, per germline. The CDR3 extends over 15 amino acids. V shed 6 bases and J shed 5 bases, with 17 bases lying between them. Written as DNA, the CDR3 is TGTGCCAGCAGCCGACCAACCAGAGGGGACAATGAGCAGTTCTTC. Translated, it gives CASSRPTRGDNEQFF.

The CDR3 region is CSAGGQHNQPQHF. The CDR3 DNA sequence: TGCAGTGCTGGGGGACAGCATAATCAGCCCCAGCATTTT. This chain joins TRBV20-1 and TRBJ1-5, with 7 bases lining up with TRBD1. Germline-derived CDR1 and CDR2 are DFQATT and SNEGSKA (reference sequence). The CDR3 loop spans 13 amino acids. Trimming removed 5 bases from V and 4 bases from J; junction bases left unmatched: 5.

The chain carries TRBV20-1 and TRBJ2-5, with D unclear. The germline V gene has CDR1 DFQATT and CDR2 SNEGSKA (reference sequence). Between the trimmed V and J ends, which lost 3 bases and 5 bases, there was a span of 13 bases. This CDR3 is built from 13 residues. The DNA of the CDR3 is TGCAGTGCTAGGAAGGTGGGCCAGGAGACCCAGTACTTC. Translation gives CSARKVGQETQYF.

This chain's CDR3 is CAWSGGNNEQFF. The CDR3 DNA follows: TGTGCCTGGAGCGGAGGAAACAATGAGCAGTTCTTC. V gene TRBV30 combines with J gene TRBJ2-1; D possibly corresponds to TRBD2 (5 bases). Trimming cost V 3 bases and J 5 bases, with 8 bases left between them. This CDR3 is built from 12 residues. CDR1 is GTSNPN and CDR2 is SVGIG in the germline V gene (reference sequence). The full variable domain, in which reference TRBV30 and TRBJ2-1 provide the parts outside the CDR3, is SQTIHQWPATLVQPVGSPLSLECTVEGTSNPNLYWYRQAAGRGLQLLFYSVGIGQISSEVPQNLSASRPQDRQFILSSKKLLLSDSGFYLCAWSGGNNEQFFGPGTRLTVL.

This chain links TRBV2 with TRBJ2-4; 7 positions match TRBD1. Unmatched junction bases numbered 6, after V lost 3 bases and J lost 7 bases. The length of the CDR3 is 14 residues. CDR1 is SNHLY, CDR2 FYNNEI, per germline. The CDR3 protein is CASSDTGVMNIQYF. In nucleotides, the CDR3 is TGTGCCAGCAGTGATACAGGGGTGATGAACATTCAGTACTTC.

This clonotype was recorded only once. The genes are TRBV29-1 and TRBJ2-3; 9 positions match TRBD2. From germline, CDR1 is SQVTM and CDR2 ANQGSEA. After removal of 4 bases from V and 3 bases from J, the junction contained 8 bases not matched to a gene. The CDR3 extends over 15 amino acids. The CDR3 DNA is TGCAGCGTTGGCTTTAGCGGGAGTGGGACAGATACGCAGTATTTT. This gives the protein CSVGFSGSGTDTQYF.

This clonotype was seen a few times. This chain joins TRBV29-1 and TRBJ2-5; either TRBD1 or TRBD2 may fit D (5 bases each). Germline loops: CDR1 SQVTM, CDR2 ANQGSEA. The V gene lost 5 bases and the J gene lost 4 bases, with 11 bases spanning the gap. CDR3 length equals 12 residues. CDR3 residues: CSVRDGVETQYF. The DNA for the CDR3 is TGCAGCGTTCGGGACGGGGTAGAGACCCAGTACTTC.

The chain joins TRBV7-9 to TRBJ1-1; D is undetermined. The V end lost 5 bases, the J end lost 0 bases, and 4 bases lay between the germline ends. Germline V gene lookup returns CDR1 SEHNR and CDR2 FQNEAQ (reference sequence). CDR3 length equals 12 residues. The CDR3 loop is CASSPLNTEAFF. CDR3 nucleotide sequence: TGTGCCAGCAGCCCCCTGAACACTGAAGCTTTCTTT.

This clonotype was recorded a few times. The V gene is TRBV27, the J gene TRBJ1-5; 7 bases are shared with TRBD1. Germline values: CDR1 MNHEY, CDR2 SMNVEV (reference sequence). The CDR3 is made up of 14 amino acids. Trimming removed 10 bases from V and 0 bases from J; junction bases left unmatched: 6. CDR3 loop: CATQGQNSNQPQHF. CDR3 in DNA: TGTGCCACCCAGGGACAGAATAGCAATCAGCCCCAGCATTTT.

This clonotype has a handful of counts. CDR3 in DNA: TGTGCCAGCAGTTTATCGGAGGCGGGCCCCTACTACGAGCAGTACTTC. Translation gives CASSLSEAGPYYEQYF. This sequence joins TRBV27 and TRBJ2-7, with D tentatively TRBD2 (5 bases). Germline V gene data show CDR1 as MNHEY and CDR2 as SMNVEV (reference sequence). This CDR3 contains 16 residues. The V gene lost 0 bases and the J gene lost 3 bases, with 15 bases spanning the gap.

This clonotype has only a few counts. The chain is built from TRBV7-2 and TRBJ2-5; D call uncertain. The CDR3 is made up of 13 amino acids. Germline CDR1 and CDR2: SGHTA and FQGNSA. V shed 0 bases and J shed 5 bases, with 7 bases lying between them. The CDR3 protein is CASSLAHRETQYF. The CDR3 DNA reads TGTGCCAGCAGCTTAGCCCACCGGGAGACCCAGTACTTC.

This clonotype was picked up a small number of times. The chain employs TRBV4-2 and TRBJ1-2; D uncertain. This CDR3 has 15 residues. Germline V lookup: CDR1 LGHNA, CDR2 YNFKEQ. Trimming took off 0 bases at V and 4 bases at J, with 12 bases between the two ends. DNA of the CDR3: TGTGCCAGCAGCCAAGAACGGGCACAGAGCTATGGCTACACCTTC. Translating gives CASSQERAQSYGYTF.

CDR3 residues: CASNKREDSRYGYTF. In nucleotides, the CDR3 is TGTGCCAGCAACAAACGGGAGGATTCTCGCTATGGCTACACCTTC. The chain combines TRBV6-1 with TRBJ1-2; D is unclear. The CDR3 totals 15 residues. Germline assignment: CDR1 MNHNS and CDR2 SASEGT. V lost 7 bases, J lost 4 bases, and 19 bases lay in between.

This clonotype showed up just a few times. This chain uses TRBV7-9 with TRBJ1-1; D may be TRBD1 (5 bases). The CDR3 length is 14 residues. The V and J ends lost 3 bases and 1 base respectively, with 9 bases between them. CDR1 SEHNR and CDR2 FQNEAQ come from the germline V gene (reference sequence). CDR3 residues: CASSFTGTNTEAFF. CDR3 nucleotides: TGTGCCAGCAGCTTTACCGGGACGAACACTGAAGCTTTCTTT.

V usage is TRBV20-1 and J usage is TRBJ2-3; tentatively, D is TRBD2 (5 bases). Trimming took off 3 bases at V and 4 bases at J, with 11 bases between the two ends. The CDR3 contains 13 residues. Germline V gene sequence: CDR1 DFQATT, CDR2 SNEGSKA (reference sequence). The CDR3 DNA sequence: TGCAGTGCTAGTAGGGTTAGCGCAGATACGCAGTATTTT. It yields the protein CSASRVSADTQYF.

V usage is TRBV6-1 and J usage is TRBJ2-1; 8 bases line up with TRBD2. The J segment lost 5 bases and the V segment lost 7 bases, leaving 4 bases of the junction unmatched. CDR1 and CDR2 from the germline V gene are MNHNS and SASEGT. The CDR3 runs 13 residues. The CDR3 DNA sequence: TGTGCCAGCACCCCCGGGGGGGACAATGAGCAGTTCTTC. Amino acid sequence: CASTPGGDNEQFF.

This clonotype has more than one count but fewer than ten. This chain joins TRBV2 and TRBJ1-5; the D is unclear. The CDR3 is 14 residues long. V was trimmed by 3 bases and J by 0 bases, leaving 6 bases between them. Germline V gene lookup returns CDR1 SNHLY and CDR2 FYNNEI. CDR3 sequence reads: CASSESNSNQPQHF. CDR3 DNA sequence: TGTGCCAGCAGTGAGTCCAATAGCAATCAGCCCCAGCATTTT.

The J gene is TRBJ2-7, the V gene TRBV19; 8 bases are shared with TRBD1. The CDR3 spans 14 residues. Germline V gives CDR1 LNHDA, CDR2 SQIVND (reference sequence). The V gene end was trimmed by 2 bases and the J gene end by 0 bases; junction bases not matched to a gene: 0. The CDR3 is CASSIQGASYEQYF. For the CDR3, the DNA is TGTGCCAGTAGTATACAGGGGGCCTCCTACGAGCAGTACTTC.

This clonotype was seen only a few times. The CDR3: CASRQAKLYGYTF. The CDR3 DNA follows: TGTGCCAGCAGACAGGCCAAACTCTATGGCTACACCTTC. The chain combines TRBV6-1 with TRBJ1-2; perhaps TRBD1 as D (5 bases). Germline V gene data show CDR1 as MNHNS and CDR2 as SASEGT. V lost 6 bases, J lost 4 bases, and 12 bases lay in between. The CDR3 is 13 residues long.

CDR3 sequence reads: CATSDFDRSNTGELFF. In DNA, the CDR3 is TGTGCCACCAGTGATTTCGACAGGTCGAACACCGGGGAGCTGTTTTTT. The rearrangement links TRBV24-1 to TRBJ2-2, with TRBD1 as a possible D gene (6 bases). The V and J ends lost 1 base and 0 bases respectively, with 8 bases between them. Germline lookup yields CDR1 KGHDR and CDR2 SFDVKD. This CDR3 contains 16 residues.

The sample holds a few counts of this clonotype. The V and J genes are TRBV7-2 and TRBJ1-3, with a tentative D call TRBD1 (5 bases). V dropped 3 bases and J dropped 4 bases, with 13 bases sitting between them. Germline CDR1 and CDR2: SGHTA and FQGNSA. CDR3 length: 15 amino acids. Here the CDR3 reads CASSLSPGRGNTIYF. The CDR3, as DNA: TGTGCCAGCAGCTTGAGTCCAGGGCGCGGAAACACCATATATTTT.

V and J are TRBV7-9 and TRBJ2-7; D gene uncertain. The germline gives CDR1 SEHNR, CDR2 FQNEAQ (reference sequence). The CDR3 is 13 amino acids. Trimming left V 5 bases short and J 6 bases short, with 14 bases between. For the CDR3, the DNA is TGTGCCAGCAGCGCCCGCTCAGTTTTCGAGCAGTACTTC. Translating gives CASSARSVFEQYF.

The rearrangement joins TRBV20-1 to TRBJ2-5, with TRBD1 matching 7 bases. Germline V gene lookup returns CDR1 DFQATT and CDR2 SNEGSKA (reference sequence). The length of the CDR3 is 15 residues. Germline trimming cut 2 bases from V and 3 bases from J; bases unmatched to any gene: 9. The CDR3 here is CSARPYDRVEETQYF. CDR3 in DNA: TGCAGTGCTAGACCCTATGACAGGGTGGAAGAGACCCAGTACTTC.